This T cell receptor beta chain comes out of a study of blood T cells in healthy people across ages. The CDR3 totals 14 residues. V was cut by 0 bases and J by 7 bases, with 12 bases left in between. Germline loops: CDR1 PRHDT, CDR2 FYEKMQ (reference sequence). The second PCR ran about 6 to 11 cycles with a sample-barcoded 5' primer and J-beta primers. A template-switch adaptor that had 12 random nucleotides put a tag on each cDNA molecule. TCRdb used MiXCR to reprocess the 5' RACE reads, holding one entry per CDR3 protein. The table shows roughly 500,000 distinct CDR3 sequences, with about 24% occurring only once. These data also featured in a second study, about T cells of mothers and their children.

This TCR came from a boy aged 5-17 years in good health. What was sequenced was blood. V usage is TRBV13 and J usage is TRBJ2-5, with TRBD2 as a possible D gene (5 bases). CDR3 sequence: CASSLGWGAGTQYF. Written as DNA, the CDR3 is TGTGCCAGCAGCTTAGGATGGGGTGCGGGGACCCAGTACTTC. The full variable domain, with the rest looked up from reference TRBV13 and TRBJ2-5, is AAGVIQSPRHLIKEKRETATLKCYPIPRHDTVYWYQQGPGQDPQFLISFYEKMQSDKGSIPDRFSAQQFSDYHSELNMSSLELGDSALYFCASSLGWGAGTQYFGPGTRLLVL.